This TCR beta chain comes out of a study of T cell responses to AZD1222 COVID-19 vaccine. Using immunoSEQ multiplex PCR, the repertoire was profiled, and TCRdb retains in-frame clones only, with some absent. The sample has 90,000 to 100,000 clones; around 89% are singletons. In regard to this clone: What it binds is not known.

Some second doses came at about 4 weeks and others at about 12 weeks; these were pooled. Whole-study findings and limits: It should be noted that donors were predominantly white British and more often female, and clonal diversity was possibly underestimated. Of the AZD1222 recipients, only 5 to 7 were seropositive at baseline.

The receptor was derived from an adult who received the AZD1222 COVID-19 vaccine. The sequenced sample was peripheral blood, obtained 28 days after the second AZD1222 dose.

The DNA of the CDR3 is TGTGCAGCGGCTTCGCCTGGATACGAGCAGTACTTC. This translates into CAAASPGYEQYF. The rearrangement joins TRBV30 to TRBJ2-7; tentative D call: TRBD2 (5 bases). CDR1 and CDR2 (germline): GTSNPN, SVGIG (reference sequence). This CDR3 region has 12 residues.